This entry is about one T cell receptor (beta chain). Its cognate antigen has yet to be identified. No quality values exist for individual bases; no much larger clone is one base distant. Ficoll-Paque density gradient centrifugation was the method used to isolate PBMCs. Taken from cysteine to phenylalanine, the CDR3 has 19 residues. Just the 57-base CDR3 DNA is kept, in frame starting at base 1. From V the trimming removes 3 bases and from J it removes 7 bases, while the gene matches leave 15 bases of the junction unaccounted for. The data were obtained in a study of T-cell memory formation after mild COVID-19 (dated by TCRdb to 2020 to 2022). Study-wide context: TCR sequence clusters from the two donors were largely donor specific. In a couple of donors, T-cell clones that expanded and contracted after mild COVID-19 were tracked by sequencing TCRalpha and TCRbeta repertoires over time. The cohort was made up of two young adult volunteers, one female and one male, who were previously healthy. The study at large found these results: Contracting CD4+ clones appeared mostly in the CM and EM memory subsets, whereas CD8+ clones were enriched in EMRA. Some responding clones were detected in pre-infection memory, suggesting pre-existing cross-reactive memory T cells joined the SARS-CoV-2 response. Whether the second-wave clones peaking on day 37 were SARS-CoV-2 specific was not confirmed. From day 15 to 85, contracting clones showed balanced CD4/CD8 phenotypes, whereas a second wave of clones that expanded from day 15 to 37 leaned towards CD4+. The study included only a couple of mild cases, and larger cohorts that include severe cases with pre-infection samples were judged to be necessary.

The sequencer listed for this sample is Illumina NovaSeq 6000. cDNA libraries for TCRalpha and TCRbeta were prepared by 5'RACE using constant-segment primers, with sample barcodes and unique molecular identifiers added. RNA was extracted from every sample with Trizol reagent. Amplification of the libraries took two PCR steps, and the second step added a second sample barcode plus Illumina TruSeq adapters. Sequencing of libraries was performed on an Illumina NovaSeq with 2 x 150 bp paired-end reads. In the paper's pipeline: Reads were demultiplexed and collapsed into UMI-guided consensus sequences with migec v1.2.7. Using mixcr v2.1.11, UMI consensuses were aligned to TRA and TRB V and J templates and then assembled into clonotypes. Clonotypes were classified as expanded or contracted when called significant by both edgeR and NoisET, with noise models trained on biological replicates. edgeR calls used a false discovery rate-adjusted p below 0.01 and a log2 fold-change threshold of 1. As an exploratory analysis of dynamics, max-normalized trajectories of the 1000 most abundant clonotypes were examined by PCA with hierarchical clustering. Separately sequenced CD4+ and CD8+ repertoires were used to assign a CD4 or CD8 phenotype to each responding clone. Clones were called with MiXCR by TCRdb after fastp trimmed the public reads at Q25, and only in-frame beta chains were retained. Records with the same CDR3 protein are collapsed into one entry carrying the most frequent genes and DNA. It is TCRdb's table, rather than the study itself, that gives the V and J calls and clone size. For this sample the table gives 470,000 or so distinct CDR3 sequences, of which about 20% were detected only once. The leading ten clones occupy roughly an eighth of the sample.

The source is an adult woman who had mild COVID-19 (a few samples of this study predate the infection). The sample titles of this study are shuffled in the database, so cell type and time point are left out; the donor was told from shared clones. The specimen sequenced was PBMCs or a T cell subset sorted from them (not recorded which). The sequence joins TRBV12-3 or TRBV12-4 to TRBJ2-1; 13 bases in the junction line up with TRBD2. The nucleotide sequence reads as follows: TGTGCCAGCAGTTTTGGTCCCAGGGGACTAGCGGGGCGTGGGAATGAGCAGTTCTTC. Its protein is CASSFGPRGLAGRGNEQFF.